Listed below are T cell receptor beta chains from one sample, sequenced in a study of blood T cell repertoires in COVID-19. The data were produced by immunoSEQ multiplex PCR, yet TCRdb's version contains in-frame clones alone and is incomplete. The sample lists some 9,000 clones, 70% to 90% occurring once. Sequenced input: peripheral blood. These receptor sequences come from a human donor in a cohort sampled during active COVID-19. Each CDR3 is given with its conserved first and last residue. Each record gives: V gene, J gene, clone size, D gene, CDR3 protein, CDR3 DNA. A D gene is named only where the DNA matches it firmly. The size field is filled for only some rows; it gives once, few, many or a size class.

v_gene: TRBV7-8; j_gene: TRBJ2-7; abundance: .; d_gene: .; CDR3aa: CASSLVLDRNTYEQYF; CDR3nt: TGTGCCAGCAGCTTAGTCCTCGACAGGAATACCTACGAGCAGTACTTC
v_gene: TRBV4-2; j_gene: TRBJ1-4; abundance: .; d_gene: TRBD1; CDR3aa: CASSHARTGGVEKLFF; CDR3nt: TGTGCCAGCAGCCATGCCCGGACAGGGGGCGTTGAAAAACTGTTTTTT
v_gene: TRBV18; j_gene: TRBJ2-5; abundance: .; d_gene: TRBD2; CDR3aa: CASSRTREGETQYF; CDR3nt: TGTGCCAGCTCACGGACACGGGAGGGAGAGACCCAGTACTTC
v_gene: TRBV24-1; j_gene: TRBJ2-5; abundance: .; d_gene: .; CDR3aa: CATSRVGETQYF; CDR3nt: TGTGCCACCAGCAGGGTAGGAGAGACCCAGTACTTC
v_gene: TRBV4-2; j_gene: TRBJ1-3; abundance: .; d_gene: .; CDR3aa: CASSHRDTDSSGNTIYF; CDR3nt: TGTGCCAGCAGCCATCGGGACACCGACAGCTCTGGAAACACCATATATTTT
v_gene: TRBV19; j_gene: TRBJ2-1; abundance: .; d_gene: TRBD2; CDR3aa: CASSILADPNEQFF; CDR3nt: TGTGCCAGTAGTATACTAGCGGACCCCAATGAGCAGTTCTTC
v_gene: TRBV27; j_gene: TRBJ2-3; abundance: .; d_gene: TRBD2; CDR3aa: CASSSWGLAGGDTQYF; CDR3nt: TGTGCCAGCAGTTCATGGGGACTAGCGGGGGGGGATACGCAGTATTTT
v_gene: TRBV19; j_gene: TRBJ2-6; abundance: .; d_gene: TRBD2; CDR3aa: CASRRTSGISGANVLTF; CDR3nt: TGTGCCAGTAGACGGACTAGCGGGATCTCTGGGGCCAACGTCCTGACTTTC
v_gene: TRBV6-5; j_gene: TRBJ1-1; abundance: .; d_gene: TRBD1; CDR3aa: CASSYSGQGAEAFF; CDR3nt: TGTGCCAGCAGTTACTCGGGACAGGGGGCGGAAGCTTTCTTT
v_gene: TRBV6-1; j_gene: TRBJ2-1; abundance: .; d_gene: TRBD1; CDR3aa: CASSGGGQGRLTHSYNEQFF; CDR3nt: TGTGCCAGCAGTGGTGGGGGACAGGGGCGCCTTACGCACTCCTACAATGAGCAGTTCTTC
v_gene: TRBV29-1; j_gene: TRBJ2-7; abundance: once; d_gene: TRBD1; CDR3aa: CSVLTGTGAVYEQYF; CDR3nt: TGCAGCGTTTTAACCGGGACAGGGGCCGTCTACGAGCAGTACTTC
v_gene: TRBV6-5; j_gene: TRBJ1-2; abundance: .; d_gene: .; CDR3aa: CASSYSGQGLYGYTF; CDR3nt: TGTGCCAGCAGTTACTCTGGGCAGGGACTGTATGGCTACACCTTC
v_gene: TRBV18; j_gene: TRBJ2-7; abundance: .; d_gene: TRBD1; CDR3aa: CASSPPYRGPNEQYF; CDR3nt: TGTGCCAGCTCACCACCGTACAGGGGGCCCAACGAGCAGTACTTC
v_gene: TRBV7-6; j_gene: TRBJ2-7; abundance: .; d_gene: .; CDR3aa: CASSLAQQSYEQYF; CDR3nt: TGTGCCAGCAGCTTAGCGCAACAGTCCTACGAGCAGTACTTC
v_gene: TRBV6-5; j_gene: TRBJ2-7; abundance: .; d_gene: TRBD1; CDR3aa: CATSVSGQVTYEQYF; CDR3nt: TGTGCCACCTCCGTATCGGGACAGGTGACCTACGAGCAGTACTTC
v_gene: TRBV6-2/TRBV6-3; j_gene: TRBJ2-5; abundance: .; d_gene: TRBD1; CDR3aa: CASSYWTGGSETQYF; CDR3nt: TGTGCCAGCAGTTACTGGACAGGGGGCTCGGAGACCCAGTACTTC